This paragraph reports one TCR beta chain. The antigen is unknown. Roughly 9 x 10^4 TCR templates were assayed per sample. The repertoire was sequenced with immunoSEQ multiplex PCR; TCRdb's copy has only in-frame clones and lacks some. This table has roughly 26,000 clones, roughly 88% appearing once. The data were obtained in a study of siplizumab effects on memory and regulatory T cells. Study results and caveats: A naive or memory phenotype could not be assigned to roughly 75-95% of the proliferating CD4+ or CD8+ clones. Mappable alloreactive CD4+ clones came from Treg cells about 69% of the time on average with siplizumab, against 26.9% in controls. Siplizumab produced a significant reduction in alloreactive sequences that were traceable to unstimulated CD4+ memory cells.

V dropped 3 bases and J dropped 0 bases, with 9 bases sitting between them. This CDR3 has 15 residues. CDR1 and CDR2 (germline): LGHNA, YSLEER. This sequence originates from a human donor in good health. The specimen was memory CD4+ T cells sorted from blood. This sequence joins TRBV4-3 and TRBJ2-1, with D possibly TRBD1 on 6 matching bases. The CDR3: CASSQGAGSYNEQFF. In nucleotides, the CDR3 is TGCGCCAGCAGCCAGGGGGCAGGCTCCTACAATGAGCAGTTCTTC.